The subject of this entry is one TCR beta chain. Its antigen is currently unknown. Documented time point: 4-8 weeks after completion of therapy. Some clones are missing from TCRdb's copy, which holds only in-frame ones; the method was immunoSEQ multiplex PCR. The sample contains around 4,800 clones, 65% to 80% of which appear only once. The V end was cut by 4 bases, the J end by 7 bases, with 17 bases between. This CDR3 region has 14 residues. The germline V gene encodes CDR1 MNHEY and CDR2 SMNVEV (reference sequence). This sample is part of a study of T cell therapy after organ transplantation. Whole-study results and caveats: Nonresponder repertoires showed strong pretherapy expansions, barely changing post-therapy.

The chain carries TRBV27 and TRBJ2-7, with TRBD2 as a possible D gene (5 bases). This clonotype originated in a human patient who had received a solid organ transplant and had CMV disease. Some T cells may be supplied by the graft donor. Material: CD8+ T cells from blood, obtained after autologous CMV-specific T cell therapy. CDR3 in amino acids: CASSYSGDLAEQYF. CDR3 sequence (DNA): TGTGCCAGCAGTTACTCCGGGGATTTAGCGGAGCAGTACTTC.